Here is one T cell receptor beta chain with its context. V shed 9 bases, J shed 4 bases, and the junction held 1 base outside the gene matches. The CDR3 is made up of 14 amino acids. Germline V lookup: CDR1 WNHNN, CDR2 SYGVQD (reference sequence). The data were taken from a study of radiotherapy plus CTLA-4 blockade in lung cancer. Study-wide background: Across the patients, objective responses occurred in more than 15%, and disease control in just over 30%.

Repertoires were generated with immunoSEQ multiplex PCR, while TCRdb's copy carries only in-frame clones and drops some. The table has over 85,000 clones, 60% to 75% seen once. The sequences come from peripheral blood, collected from a patient treated with radiotherapy plus ipilimumab. This sequence originates from a human donor with non-small cell lung cancer who had a partial response to radiotherapy plus ipilimumab. Some clones in this sample may be carry-over from other donors' samples. V and J are TRBV10-1 and TRBJ2-2; 14 bases map to TRBD2. The CDR3 nucleotides read TGCGCCAGTGGACTAGCGGGAGGCACCGGGGAGCTGTTTTTT. This translates into CASGLAGGTGELFF.